These T cell receptor beta chains were read from a single sample in a study of T cells in Graves' hyperthyroidism and ophthalmopathy. TCRdb reprocessed the multiplex PCR reads via MiXCR and lists one record per CDR3 protein. The repertoire holds approximately 370,000 distinct CDR3 sequences, with approximately 18% as singletons. Sequenced sample: blood. These receptors all come from a woman in her twenties or thirties with Graves' hyperthyroidism that later progressed to Graves' ophthalmopathy. Both conserved end residues are part of each CDR3. The D gene is left open where the match is weak. A clone size is listed for some rows: how often the clone was seen (once, few, many), or a class if it is expanded.

j_gene: TRBJ2-7; len: 14; d_gene: NA; abundance: many; v_gene: TRBV18; CDR3aa: CASASGGLSYEQYF; CDR3nt: TGTGCCAGCGCCTCCGGGGGTCTGTCCTACGAGCAGTACTTC
j_gene: TRBJ2-1; len: 15; d_gene: TRBD2; abundance: few; v_gene: TRBV25-1; CDR3aa: CASSVLAGGYGEQFF; CDR3nt: TGTGCCAGCAGTGTTCTAGCGGGAGGTTACGGTGAGCAGTTCTTC
j_gene: TRBJ1-5; len: 13; d_gene: NA; abundance: NA; v_gene: TRBV6-7; CDR3aa: CASSHHRGQPQHF; CDR3nt: TGTGCCAGCAGCCATCATAGGGGACAGCCCCAGCATTTT
j_gene: TRBJ2-7; len: 14; d_gene: TRBD2; abundance: NA; v_gene: TRBV30; CDR3aa: CAWGISGSNYEQYF; CDR3nt: TGTGCCTGGGGTATTAGCGGGAGCAACTACGAGCAGTACTTC
j_gene: TRBJ2-1; len: 14; d_gene: TRBD1; abundance: many; v_gene: TRBV10-3; CDR3aa: CAIRAGTGDNEQFF; CDR3nt: TGTGCCATCAGAGCCGGGACAGGGGACAATGAGCAGTTCTTC
j_gene: TRBJ2-4; len: 18; d_gene: NA; abundance: NA; v_gene: TRBV2; CDR3aa: CASSGVTGVVVAKNIQYF; CDR3nt: TGTGCCAGCAGTGGGGTTACGGGTGTAGTGGTGGCCAAAAACATTCAGTACTTC
j_gene: TRBJ2-2; len: 14; d_gene: TRBD1; abundance: NA; v_gene: TRBV29-1; CDR3aa: CSVTGTGNTGELFF; CDR3nt: TGCAGCGTGACCGGGACAGGGAACACCGGGGAGCTGTTTTTT
j_gene: TRBJ2-7; len: 14; d_gene: TRBD1; abundance: many; v_gene: TRBV28; CDR3aa: CASSTRDRVYEQYF; CDR3nt: TGTGCCAGCAGCACCCGGGACAGGGTCTACGAGCAGTACTTC
j_gene: TRBJ1-1; len: 13; d_gene: NA; abundance: few; v_gene: TRBV19; CDR3aa: CATTASQNTEAFF; CDR3nt: TGTGCCACGACAGCGAGTCAGAACACTGAAGCTTTCTTT
j_gene: TRBJ2-7; len: 12; d_gene: NA; abundance: many; v_gene: TRBV5-5; CDR3aa: CASSITDHEQYF; CDR3nt: TGTGCCAGCAGTATTACGGACCACGAGCAGTACTTC
j_gene: TRBJ2-7; len: 15; d_gene: TRBD1; abundance: many; v_gene: TRBV4-1; CDR3aa: CASSPTQGYVYEQYF; CDR3nt: TGCGCCAGCAGCCCAACACAGGGGTACGTCTACGAGCAGTACTTC
j_gene: TRBJ2-2; len: 16; d_gene: NA; abundance: NA; v_gene: TRBV10-3; CDR3aa: CAISDTGTETTGELFF; CDR3nt: TGTGCCATCAGTGATACCGGGACGGAAACTACCGGGGAGCTGTTTTTT
j_gene: TRBJ2-7; len: 12; d_gene: NA; abundance: many; v_gene: TRBV2; CDR3aa: CASASSSYEQYF; CDR3nt: TGTGCCAGCGCGTCGTCAAGCTACGAGCAGTACTTC
j_gene: TRBJ1-5; len: 13; d_gene: NA; abundance: few; v_gene: TRBV2; CDR3aa: CASTPDSNQPQHF; CDR3nt: TGTGCCAGCACCCCGGACAGCAATCAGCCCCAGCATTTT
j_gene: TRBJ1-5; len: 15; d_gene: NA; abundance: many; v_gene: TRBV20-1; CDR3aa: CSARAEEGWNQPQHF; CDR3nt: TGCAGTGCTAGAGCTGAGGAGGGCTGGAATCAGCCCCAGCATTTT
j_gene: TRBJ2-1; len: 14; d_gene: NA; abundance: many; v_gene: TRBV11-1; CDR3aa: CASSLVGPHNEQFF; CDR3nt: TGTGCCAGCAGCTTAGTTGGCCCCCACAATGAGCAGTTCTTC
j_gene: TRBJ2-3; len: 14; d_gene: NA; abundance: NA; v_gene: TRBV10-3; CDR3aa: CAIQERSGTDTQYF; CDR3nt: TGTGCCATTCAGGAGAGGTCGGGCACAGATACGCAGTATTTT
j_gene: TRBJ2-1; len: 11; d_gene: NA; abundance: few; v_gene: TRBV28; CDR3aa: CASRLRTEQFF; CDR3nt: TGTGCCAGCAGGCTGAGAACTGAGCAGTTCTTC
j_gene: TRBJ1-2; len: 14; d_gene: NA; abundance: NA; v_gene: TRBV7-6; CDR3aa: CASSPRTAGYGYTF; CDR3nt: TGTGCCAGCAGCCCGAGGACCGCCGGTTACGGCTACACCTTC
j_gene: TRBJ2-2; len: 17; d_gene: NA; abundance: many; v_gene: TRBV12-5; CDR3aa: CASGHKLGPEGTGELFF; CDR3nt: TGTGCTAGTGGGCATAAGTTGGGCCCCGAGGGCACCGGGGAGCTGTTTTTT
j_gene: TRBJ1-2; len: 16; d_gene: NA; abundance: NA; v_gene: TRBV20-1; CDR3aa: CSARGGGAANLYGYTF; CDR3nt: TGCAGTGCTAGAGGGGGTGGGGCCGCCAACTTATATGGCTACACCTTC
j_gene: TRBJ1-1; len: 13; d_gene: NA; abundance: many; v_gene: TRBV29-1; CDR3aa: CSVEEGTDTEAFF; CDR3nt: TGCAGCGTTGAAGAAGGAACAGACACTGAAGCTTTCTTT
j_gene: TRBJ2-1; len: 16; d_gene: NA; abundance: many; v_gene: TRBV2; CDR3aa: CASSERSGISYNEQFF; CDR3nt: TGTGCCAGCAGTGAAAGGTCAGGGATCTCCTACAATGAGCAGTTCTTC
j_gene: TRBJ2-5; len: 12; d_gene: TRBD2; abundance: many; v_gene: TRBV12-3/TRBV12-4; CDR3aa: CASTGGKETQYF; CDR3nt: TGTGCCAGCACGGGAGGGAAAGAGACCCAGTACTTC
j_gene: TRBJ2-5; len: 14; d_gene: TRBD2; abundance: few; v_gene: TRBV28; CDR3aa: CASIPAGGLETQYF; CDR3nt: TGTGCCAGCATCCCAGCGGGGGGGCTGGAGACCCAGTACTTC
j_gene: TRBJ2-5; len: 16; d_gene: TRBD2; abundance: NA; v_gene: TRBV5-1; CDR3aa: CASSGGGTSGEETQYF; CDR3nt: TGCGCCAGCAGCGGAGGAGGGACTAGCGGAGAAGAGACCCAGTACTTC
j_gene: TRBJ2-7; len: 17; d_gene: NA; abundance: many; v_gene: TRBV6-1; CDR3aa: CASSESQEKARGVEQYF; CDR3nt: TGTGCCAGCAGTGAATCTCAGGAGAAGGCCAGAGGTGTCGAGCAGTACTTC
j_gene: TRBJ2-1; len: 15; d_gene: NA; abundance: few; v_gene: TRBV19; CDR3aa: CGTPRHGTPYNEQFF; CDR3nt: TGTGGCACTCCCAGGCACGGGACCCCTTACAATGAGCAGTTCTTC
j_gene: TRBJ1-2; len: 15; d_gene: TRBD1; abundance: NA; v_gene: TRBV4-1; CDR3aa: CASSQARDGQGCYTF; CDR3nt: TGCGCCAGCAGCCAAGCTAGAGATGGACAGGGCTGCTACACCTTC
j_gene: TRBJ2-7; len: 15; d_gene: TRBD1; abundance: NA; v_gene: TRBV2; CDR3aa: CASIFLRDREYEQYF; CDR3nt: TGTGCCAGCATATTTCTACGGGACAGGGAGTACGAGCAGTACTTC
j_gene: TRBJ2-1; len: 13; d_gene: NA; abundance: NA; v_gene: TRBV7-8; CDR3aa: CASSTPYSTEQFF; CDR3nt: TGTGCCAGCAGCACACCGTATTCGACGGAGCAGTTCTTC
j_gene: TRBJ2-3; len: 13; d_gene: NA; abundance: many; v_gene: TRBV28; CDR3aa: CASSSGSLDTQYF; CDR3nt: TGTGCCAGCAGTTCCGGGAGTTTGGATACGCAGTATTTT
j_gene: TRBJ2-3; len: 13; d_gene: NA; abundance: NA; v_gene: TRBV13; CDR3aa: CASSFAGPDTQYF; CDR3nt: TGTGCCAGCAGCTTTGCAGGGCCAGATACGCAGTATTTT
j_gene: TRBJ2-7; len: 15; d_gene: TRBD1; abundance: many; v_gene: TRBV5-5; CDR3aa: CASSLRQGSAYEQYF; CDR3nt: TGTGCCAGCAGCCTTAGACAGGGGAGTGCCTACGAGCAGTACTTC
j_gene: TRBJ1-3; len: 15; d_gene: TRBD1; abundance: many; v_gene: TRBV12-3/TRBV12-4; CDR3aa: CASSPGTGRLNTIYF; CDR3nt: TGTGCCAGCAGTCCCGGGACAGGGAGGTTAAACACCATATATTTT
j_gene: TRBJ2-7; len: 12; d_gene: NA; abundance: many; v_gene: TRBV2; CDR3aa: CASQLADYEQYF; CDR3nt: TGTGCCAGCCAGTTAGCTGACTACGAGCAGTACTTC
j_gene: TRBJ2-1; len: 14; d_gene: TRBD2; abundance: many; v_gene: TRBV20-1; CDR3aa: CSVQAGEAYNEQFF; CDR3nt: TGCAGTGTTCAAGCGGGAGAAGCCTACAATGAGCAGTTCTTC
j_gene: TRBJ2-7; len: 16; d_gene: NA; abundance: NA; v_gene: TRBV6-2/TRBV6-3; CDR3aa: CATSAGPRGNFYVQYF; CDR3nt: TGTGCCACCAGTGCCGGACCTAGGGGGAACTTCTACGTGCAGTACTTC
j_gene: TRBJ2-6; len: 15; d_gene: NA; abundance: many; v_gene: TRBV10-3; CDR3aa: CAINGGSAGANVLTF; CDR3nt: TGTGCCATCAATGGGGGATCAGCTGGGGCCAACGTCCTGACTTTC
j_gene: TRBJ2-2; len: 15; d_gene: TRBD2; abundance: NA; v_gene: TRBV11-2; CDR3aa: CASSLLGGPTGELFF; CDR3nt: TGTGCCAGCAGCTTATTGGGAGGGCCCACCGGGGAGCTGTTTTTT
j_gene: TRBJ2-3; len: 17; d_gene: TRBD2; abundance: many; v_gene: TRBV7-8; CDR3aa: CASSPGTGRGITDTQYF; CDR3nt: TGTGCCAGCAGCCCCGGAACCGGGAGGGGGATCACAGATACGCAGTATTTT
j_gene: TRBJ1-1; len: 12; d_gene: NA; abundance: many; v_gene: TRBV14; CDR3aa: CASSQEAGQAFF; CDR3nt: TGTGCCAGCAGCCAAGAGGCAGGGCAAGCTTTCTTT
j_gene: TRBJ1-2; len: 14; d_gene: TRBD1; abundance: NA; v_gene: TRBV9; CDR3aa: CASSDRTGNYGYTF; CDR3nt: TGTGCCAGCAGCGATCGGACAGGGAACTATGGCTACACCTTC
j_gene: TRBJ2-6; len: 16; d_gene: TRBD1; abundance: many; v_gene: TRBV6-6; CDR3aa: CASSYSTGSGANVLTF; CDR3nt: TGTGCCAGCAGTTACTCGACAGGGTCTGGGGCCAACGTCCTGACTTTC
j_gene: TRBJ2-1; len: 15; d_gene: NA; abundance: NA; v_gene: TRBV7-9; CDR3aa: CASSARYDSYNEQFF; CDR3nt: TGTGCCAGCAGCGCCCGTTACGACTCCTACAATGAGCAGTTCTTC
j_gene: TRBJ1-4; len: 16; d_gene: TRBD1; abundance: many; v_gene: TRBV6-1; CDR3aa: CASSENPGTGGEKLFF; CDR3nt: TGTGCCAGCAGTGAAAACCCCGGGACAGGGGGGGAAAAACTGTTTTTT
j_gene: TRBJ2-2; len: 14; d_gene: NA; abundance: NA; v_gene: TRBV6-1; CDR3aa: CASSAGSNTGELFF; CDR3nt: TGTGCCAGCAGTGCGGGGTCTAACACCGGGGAGCTGTTTTTT
j_gene: TRBJ2-4; len: 14; d_gene: TRBD1; abundance: many; v_gene: TRBV2; CDR3aa: CASRSTGLENIQYF; CDR3nt: TGTGCCAGCAGATCGACAGGGTTGGAAAACATTCAGTACTTC
j_gene: TRBJ1-2; len: 14; d_gene: NA; abundance: many; v_gene: TRBV19; CDR3aa: CASMDGPSNYGYTF; CDR3nt: TGTGCCAGTATGGACGGTCCAAGTAACTATGGCTACACCTTC